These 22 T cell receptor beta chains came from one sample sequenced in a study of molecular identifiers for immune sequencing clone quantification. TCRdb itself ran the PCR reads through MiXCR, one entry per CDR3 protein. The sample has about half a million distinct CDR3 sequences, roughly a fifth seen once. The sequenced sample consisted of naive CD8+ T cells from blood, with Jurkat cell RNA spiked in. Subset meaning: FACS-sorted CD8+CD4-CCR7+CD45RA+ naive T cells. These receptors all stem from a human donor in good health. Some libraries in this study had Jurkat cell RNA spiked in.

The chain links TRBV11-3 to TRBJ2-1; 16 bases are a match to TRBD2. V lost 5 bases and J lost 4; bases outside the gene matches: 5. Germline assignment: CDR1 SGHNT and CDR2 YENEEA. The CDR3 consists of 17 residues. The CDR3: CASSPGTSGGGYNEQFF. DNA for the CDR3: TGTGCCAGCAGCCCGGGGACTAGCGGGGGGGGTTACAATGAGCAGTTCTTC.

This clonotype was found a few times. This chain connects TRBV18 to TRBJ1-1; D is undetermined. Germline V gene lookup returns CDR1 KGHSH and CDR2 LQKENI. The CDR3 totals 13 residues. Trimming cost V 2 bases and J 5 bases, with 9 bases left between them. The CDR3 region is CASSPKVGTEAFF. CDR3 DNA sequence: TGTGCCAGCTCACCAAAAGTGGGGACTGAAGCTTTCTTT.

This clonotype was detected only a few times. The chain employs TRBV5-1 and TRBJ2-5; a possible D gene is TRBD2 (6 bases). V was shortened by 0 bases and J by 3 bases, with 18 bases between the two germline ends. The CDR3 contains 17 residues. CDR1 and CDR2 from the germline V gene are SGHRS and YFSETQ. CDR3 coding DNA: TGCGCCAGCAGCTTGGACCTAGCGAACCTGGGGGAAGAGACCCAGTACTTC. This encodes CASSLDLANLGEETQYF.

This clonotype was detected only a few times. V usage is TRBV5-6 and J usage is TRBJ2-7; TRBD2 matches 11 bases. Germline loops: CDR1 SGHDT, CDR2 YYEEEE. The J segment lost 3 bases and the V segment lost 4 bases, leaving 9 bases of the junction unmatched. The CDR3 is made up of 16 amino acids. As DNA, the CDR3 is TGTGCCAGCAGCACCACCGCCGGGACTAGCGGCTACGAGCAGTACTTC. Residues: CASSTTAGTSGYEQYF.

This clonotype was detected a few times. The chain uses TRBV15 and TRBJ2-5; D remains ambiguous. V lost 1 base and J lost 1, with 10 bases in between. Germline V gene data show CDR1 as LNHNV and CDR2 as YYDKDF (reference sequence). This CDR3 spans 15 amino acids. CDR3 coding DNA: TGTGCCACCAGCAGAGGAGGAAAATCCCAAGAGACCCAGTACTTC. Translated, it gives CATSRGGKSQETQYF.

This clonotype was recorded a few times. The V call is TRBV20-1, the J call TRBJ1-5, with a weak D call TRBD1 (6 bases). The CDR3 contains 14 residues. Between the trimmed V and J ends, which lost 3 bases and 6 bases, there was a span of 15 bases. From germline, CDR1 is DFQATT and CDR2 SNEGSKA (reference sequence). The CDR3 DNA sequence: TGCAGTGCTAGTGAGGTCAGGGGAAGTCAGCCCCAGCATTTT. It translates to CSASEVRGSQPQHF.

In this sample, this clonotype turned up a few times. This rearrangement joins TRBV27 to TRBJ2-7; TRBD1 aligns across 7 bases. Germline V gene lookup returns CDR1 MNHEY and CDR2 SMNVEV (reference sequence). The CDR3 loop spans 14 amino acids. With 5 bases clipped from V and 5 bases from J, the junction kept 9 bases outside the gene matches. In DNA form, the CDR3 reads TGTGCCAGCAGTCCCTCGACAGGGTACAACGAGCAGTACTTC. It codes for CASSPSTGYNEQYF.

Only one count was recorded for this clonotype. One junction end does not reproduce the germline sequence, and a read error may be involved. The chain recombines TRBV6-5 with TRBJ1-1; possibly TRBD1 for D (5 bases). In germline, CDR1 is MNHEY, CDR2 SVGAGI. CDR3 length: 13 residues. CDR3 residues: CASTQGAGTEALF. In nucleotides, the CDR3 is TGTGCCAGCACCCAGGGAGCCGGCACTGAAGCTCTCTTT.

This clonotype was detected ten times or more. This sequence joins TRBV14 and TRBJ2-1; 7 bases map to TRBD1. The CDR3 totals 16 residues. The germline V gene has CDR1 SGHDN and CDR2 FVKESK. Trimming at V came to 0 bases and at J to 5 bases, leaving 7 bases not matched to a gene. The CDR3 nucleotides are TGTGCCAGCAGCCAAGATCCAGACAGGGCCGACAATGAGCAGTTCTTC. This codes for CASSQDPDRADNEQFF.

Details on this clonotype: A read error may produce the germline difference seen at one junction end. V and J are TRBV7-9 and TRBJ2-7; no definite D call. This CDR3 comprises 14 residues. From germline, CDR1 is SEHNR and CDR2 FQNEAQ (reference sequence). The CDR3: CASNLTAHLYEQYF. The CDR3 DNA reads TGTGCCAGCAACTTAACCGCCCATCTCTACGAGCAGTACTTC. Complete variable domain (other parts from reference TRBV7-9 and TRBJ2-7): DTGVSQNPRHKITKRGQNVTFRCDPISEHNRLYWYRQTLGQGPEFLTYFQNEAQLEKSRLLSDRFSAERPKGSFSTLEIQRTEQGDSAMYLCASNLTAHLYEQYFGPGTRLTVT.

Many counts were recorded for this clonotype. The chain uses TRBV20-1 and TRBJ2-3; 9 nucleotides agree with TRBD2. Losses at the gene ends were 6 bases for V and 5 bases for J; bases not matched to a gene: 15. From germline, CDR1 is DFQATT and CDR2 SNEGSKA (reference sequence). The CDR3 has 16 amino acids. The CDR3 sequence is CSADPRERGVVDTQYF. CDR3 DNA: TGCAGTGCAGACCCTAGGGAGCGGGGGGTGGTAGATACGCAGTATTTT.

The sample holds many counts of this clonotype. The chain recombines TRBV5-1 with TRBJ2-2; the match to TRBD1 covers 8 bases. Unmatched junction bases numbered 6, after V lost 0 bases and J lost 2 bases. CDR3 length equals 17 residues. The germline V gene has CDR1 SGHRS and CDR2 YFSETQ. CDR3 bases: TGCGCCAGCAGCTTGGGGACAGGGCCCACTAACACCGGGGAGCTGTTTTTT. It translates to CASSLGTGPTNTGELFF.

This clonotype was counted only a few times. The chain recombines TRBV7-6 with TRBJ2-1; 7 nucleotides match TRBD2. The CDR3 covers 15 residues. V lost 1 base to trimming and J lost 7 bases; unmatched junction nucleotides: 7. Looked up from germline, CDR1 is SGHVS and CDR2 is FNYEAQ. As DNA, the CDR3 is TGTGCCAGCAGCTTAGGGGGGGGTTCTGGGAATGAGCAGTTCTTC. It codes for CASSLGGGSGNEQFF.

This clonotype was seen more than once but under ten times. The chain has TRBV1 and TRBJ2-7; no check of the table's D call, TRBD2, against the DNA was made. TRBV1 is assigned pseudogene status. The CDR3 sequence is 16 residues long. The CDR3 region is CTSSQDPSGGHYEQYF. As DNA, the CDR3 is TGCACCAGCAGCCAAGACCCTAGCGGGGGACACTACGAGCAGTACTTC.

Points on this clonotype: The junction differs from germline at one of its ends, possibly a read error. In nucleotides, the CDR3 is TGTGCCCGCAGCCCCTGGTTTGCGCCTCAAGAGACCCAGTACTTC. Its translation is CARSPWFAPQETQYF. The V and J genes are TRBV27 and TRBJ2-5; unclear D gene. The CDR3 extends over 15 amino acids. CDR1 is MNHEY, CDR2 SMNVEV, per germline (reference sequence).

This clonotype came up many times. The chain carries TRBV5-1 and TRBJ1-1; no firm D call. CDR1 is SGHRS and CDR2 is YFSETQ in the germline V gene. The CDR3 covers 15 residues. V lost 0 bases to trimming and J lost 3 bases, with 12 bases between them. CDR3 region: CASSLGAAGDTEAFF. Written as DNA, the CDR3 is TGCGCCAGCAGCTTGGGGGCGGCCGGGGACACTGAAGCTTTCTTT.

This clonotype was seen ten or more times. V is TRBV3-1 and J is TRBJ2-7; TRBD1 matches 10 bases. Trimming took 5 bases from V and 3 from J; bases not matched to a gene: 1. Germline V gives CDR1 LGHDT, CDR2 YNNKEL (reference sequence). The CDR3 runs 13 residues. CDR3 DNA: TGTGCCAGCAGCTGGGACAGGGGCTACGAGCAGTACTTC. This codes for CASSWDRGYEQYF.

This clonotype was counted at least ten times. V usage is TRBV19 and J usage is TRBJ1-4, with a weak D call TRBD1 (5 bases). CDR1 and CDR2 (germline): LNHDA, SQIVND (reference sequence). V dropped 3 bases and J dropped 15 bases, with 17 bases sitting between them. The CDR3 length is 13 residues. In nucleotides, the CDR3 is TGTGCCAGTAGTATGGGATTGGGGACCGCCTTGTTTTTT. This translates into CASSMGLGTALFF.

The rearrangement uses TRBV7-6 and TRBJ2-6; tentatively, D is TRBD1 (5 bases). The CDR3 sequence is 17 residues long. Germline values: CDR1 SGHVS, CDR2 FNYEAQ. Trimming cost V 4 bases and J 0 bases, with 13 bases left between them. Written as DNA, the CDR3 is TGTGCCAGCAGCTCACCATGGGGCGACTCTGGGGCCAACGTCCTGACTTTC. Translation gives CASSSPWGDSGANVLTF.

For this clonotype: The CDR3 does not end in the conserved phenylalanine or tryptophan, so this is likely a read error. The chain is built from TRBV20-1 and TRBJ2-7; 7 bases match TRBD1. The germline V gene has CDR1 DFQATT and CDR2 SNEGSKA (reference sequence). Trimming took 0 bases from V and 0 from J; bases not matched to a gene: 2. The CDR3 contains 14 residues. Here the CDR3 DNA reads TGCAGTGCTAGAGAGACAGGGAGCTCCTACGAGCAGTACCTC. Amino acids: CSARETGSSYEQYL.

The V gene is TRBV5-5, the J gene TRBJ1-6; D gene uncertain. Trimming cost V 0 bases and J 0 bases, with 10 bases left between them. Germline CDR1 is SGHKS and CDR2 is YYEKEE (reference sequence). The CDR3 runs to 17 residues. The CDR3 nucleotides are TGTGCCAGCAGCTTGGCCGGGCGGAGCTCCTATAATTCACCCCTCCACTTT. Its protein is CASSLAGRSSYNSPLHF.

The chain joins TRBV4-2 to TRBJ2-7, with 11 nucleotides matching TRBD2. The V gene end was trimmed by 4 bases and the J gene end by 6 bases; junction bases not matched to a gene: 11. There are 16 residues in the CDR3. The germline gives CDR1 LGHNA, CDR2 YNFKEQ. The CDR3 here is CASSPTGTSGPAEQYF. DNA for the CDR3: TGTGCCAGCAGCCCGACAGGGACTAGCGGCCCGGCCGAGCAGTACTTC.